This TCR beta chain was sequenced during a study of blood T cell repertoires in COVID-19. This CDR3 is built from 13 residues. Trimming removed 3 bases at V and 4 bases at J, with 9 bases between. Germline CDR1 is KGHSH and CDR2 is LQKENI. The method was immunoSEQ multiplex PCR; TCRdb's version includes in-frame clones alone and lacks a portion of them. The sample gives over 150,000 clones, 80% of which show up once; about 3.7% is in the top ten. Participants were aged about 18 to 90 years, lived in under 30 US areas, and enrolled virtually. Clinical histories supplied by participants themselves formed the basis of cohort assignment.

Sequencing was done on a sample of PBMCs or T cells enriched from blood (not recorded which). This rearrangement joins TRBV18 to TRBJ1-1, with D unclear. This sequence originates from a woman aged 55-69 years who had recovered from COVID-19. CDR3 residues: CASSPRLSTEAFF. CDR3 in DNA: TGTGCCAGCTCACCGCGGCTGAGCACTGAAGCTTTCTTT. Supplemented by reference TRBV18 and TRBJ1-1, the full variable domain reads NAGVMQNPRHLVRRRGQEARLRCSPMKGHSHVYWYRQLPEEGLKFMVYLQKENIIDESGMPKERFSAEFPKEGPSILRIQQVVRGDSAAYFCASSPRLSTEAFFGQGTRLTVV.